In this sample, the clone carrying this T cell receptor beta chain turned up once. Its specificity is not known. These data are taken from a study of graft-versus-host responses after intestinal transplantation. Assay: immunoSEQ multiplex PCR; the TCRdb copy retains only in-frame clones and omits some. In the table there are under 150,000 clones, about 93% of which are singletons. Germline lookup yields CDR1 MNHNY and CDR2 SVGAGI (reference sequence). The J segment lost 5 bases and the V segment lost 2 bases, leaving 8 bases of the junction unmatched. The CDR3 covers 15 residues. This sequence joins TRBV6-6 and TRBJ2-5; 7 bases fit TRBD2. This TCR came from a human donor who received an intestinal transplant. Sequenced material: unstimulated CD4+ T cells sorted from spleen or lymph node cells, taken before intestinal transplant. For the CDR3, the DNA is TGTGCCAGCAGTTACCTCTCTGCGGGAGCTGAGACCCAGTACTTC. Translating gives CASSYLSAGAETQYF.